These 3 T cell receptor beta chains originate from one sample sequenced in a study of OX40 agonist ivuxolimab in advanced cancers. The method was immunoSEQ multiplex PCR; TCRdb's version includes in-frame clones alone and lacks a portion of them. The table has approximately 47,000 clones, roughly 90% seen once. The sample was CD4+ or CD8+ T cells sorted from blood, taken in a trial of the OX40 agonist ivuxolimab. The receptors here all came from an adult with an advanced solid tumor such as melanoma, head and neck, liver or kidney cancer.

The chain carries TRBV14 and TRBJ2-1; TRBD2 agrees at 7 bases. With V trimmed by 3 bases and J by 6 bases, 11 bases remained unmatched. This CDR3 comprises 16 residues. CDR1 and CDR2 (germline): SGHDN, FVKESK. DNA for the CDR3: TGTGCCAGCAGCCACGCCGGGACTACGTTCACCAATGAGCAGTTCTTC. This gives the protein CASSHAGTTFTNEQFF.

The chain couples TRBV2 to TRBJ1-3; no clear D. This CDR3 has 15 amino acids. CDR1 and CDR2 from the germline V gene are SNHLY and FYNNEI. Trimming removed 2 bases at V and 4 bases at J, with 12 bases between. For the CDR3, the DNA is TGTGCCAGCAGTGAACAAGGCTCGAGGGGAAACACCATATATTTT. Translation gives CASSEQGSRGNTIYF.

This sequence joins TRBV5-1 and TRBJ1-1; D is possibly TRBD1 (6 bases). Germline V gene sequence: CDR1 SGHRS, CDR2 YFSETQ. V lost 3 bases and J lost 1, with 7 bases in between. The CDR3 consists of 13 residues. The CDR3 bases are TGCGCCAGCAGCTCACAGGGGAACACTGAAGCTTTCTTT. It translates to CASSSQGNTEAFF.